The 31 T cell receptor beta chains below all came from one sample that was sequenced in a study of T cell responses to AZD1222 COVID-19 vaccine. Data came from immunoSEQ multiplex PCR; TCRdb stores just in-frame clones and leaves some out. Among about 72,000 clones listed, about nine tenths were seen once. Sequencing used peripheral blood, obtained on day 0 of AZD1222 vaccination. The receptors derive from an adult in good health.

V is TRBV12-3 or TRBV12-4 and J is TRBJ2-1; maybe TRBD2 (5 bases). V shed 5 bases and J shed 12 bases, with 14 bases lying between them. The CDR3 runs to 12 residues. CDR3 bases: TGTGCCAGCAGTCCCCGGTCGGAGGCGCAGTTCTTC. This gives the protein CASSPRSEAQFF.

There are a few counts of this clone. The chain employs TRBV19 and TRBJ1-2; D remains unclear. The ends were cut back, 5 bases at V and 0 bases at J, with 13 bases in the middle. Germline values: CDR1 LNHDA, CDR2 SQIVND (reference sequence). CDR3 length: 15 amino acids. This CDR3 is CASSPRQDTNYGYTF. The CDR3 DNA reads TGTGCCAGTAGTCCTCGACAAGATACTAACTATGGCTACACCTTC.

The chain recombines TRBV7-2 with TRBJ1-1; the D gene is possibly TRBD1 (6 bases). The V gene's germline CDR1 is SGHTA and CDR2 FQGNSA. The V and J ends lost 1 base and 5 bases respectively, with 14 bases between them. The CDR3 totals 15 residues. CDR3 amino acids: CASSLGGGAGTEAFF. The CDR3 DNA sequence: TGTGCCAGCAGCTTAGGTGGGGGCGCGGGTACTGAAGCTTTCTTT.

The chain uses TRBV29-1 and TRBJ2-5; TRBD1 matches at 7 bases. This CDR3 region has 12 residues. V was pared by 6 bases and J by 4 bases, with 5 bases of the junction left unmatched. Germline lookup yields CDR1 SQVTM and CDR2 ANQGSEA. CDR3 nucleotides: TGCAGCGTCAGGGGGTTAGGAGAGACCCAGTACTTC. This codes for CSVRGLGETQYF.

CDR3 amino acids: CAPGGDTEAFF. The CDR3 DNA follows: TGTGCCCCTGGAGGGGACACTGAAGCTTTCTTT. The rearrangement joins TRBV7-5 to TRBJ1-1. TRBV7-5 is flagged as a pseudogene. This CDR3 contains 11 residues.

The chain couples TRBV10-3 to TRBJ2-5; D not certain. The CDR3 is made up of 13 amino acids. Germline V gene lookup returns CDR1 ENHRY and CDR2 SYGVKD. Trimming took 4 bases from V and 5 from J, leaving 11 bases between them. The CDR3 DNA reads TGTGCCATCAGTGTCTCCCTGGGGGAGACCCAGTACTTC. Translation: CAISVSLGETQYF.

The rearrangement uses TRBV9 and TRBJ2-7; 9 bases map to TRBD1. Germline assignment: CDR1 SGDLS and CDR2 YYNGEE. The CDR3 has 14 amino acids. Trimming at V came to 3 bases and at J to 7 bases, leaving 8 bases not matched to a gene. The DNA for the CDR3 is TGTGCCAGCAGCGAGAGGGACAGGGCTGGGGAGCAGTACTTC. Its translation: CASSERDRAGEQYF. The full variable domain, in which reference TRBV9 and TRBJ2-7 provide the parts outside the CDR3, is DSGVTQTPKHLITATGQRVTLRCSPRSGDLSVYWYQQSLDQGLQFLIQYYNGEERAKGNILERFSAQQFPDLHSELNLSSLELGDSALYFCASSERDRAGEQYFGPGTRLTVT.

V and J are TRBV18 and TRBJ2-2; TRBD1 is a possible D gene (6 bases). V lost 3 bases and J lost 0, with 11 bases in between. Germline V gene lookup returns CDR1 KGHSH and CDR2 LQKENI. There are 16 residues in the CDR3. The chain's CDR3 is CASSPGAATNTGELFF. CDR3 sequence (DNA): TGTGCCAGCTCACCGGGGGCAGCAACGAACACCGGGGAGCTGTTTTTT.

The rearrangement joins TRBV30 to TRBJ1-5; D unclear. V lost 0 bases, J lost 15 bases, and 15 bases lay in between. This CDR3 contains 12 residues. Per germline, CDR1 GTSNPN and CDR2 SVGIG (reference sequence). This CDR3 is CAWSVGFNLPHF. The CDR3 DNA sequence: TGTGCCTGGAGTGTAGGGTTCAACTTACCGCATTTT.

The CDR3 nucleotides read TGTGCCAGCAGTTTATACTGGGGGAACACTGAAGCTTTCTTT. This translates into CASSLYWGNTEAFF. V is TRBV27 and J is TRBJ1-1; D remains ambiguous. The CDR3 totals 14 residues. Trimming stripped 1 base from V and 1 base from J, with 7 bases between. Per germline, CDR1 MNHEY and CDR2 SMNVEV (reference sequence).

The J gene is TRBJ2-3, the V gene TRBV11-2; D remains unclear. Trimming took off 6 bases at V and 2 bases at J, with 18 bases between the two ends. This CDR3 is 16 amino acids long. The germline gives CDR1 SGHAT, CDR2 FQNNGV. This CDR3 reads CASRPTPTPHTDTQYF. In DNA form, the CDR3 reads TGTGCCAGCAGACCTACCCCCACTCCACACACAGATACGCAGTATTTT.

This clone was picked up many times. The chain carries TRBV2 and TRBJ1-5; D perhaps matches TRBD1 (5 bases). The CDR3 consists of 14 residues. With 6 bases removed from V and 7 bases from J, the gap between germline ends came to 16 bases. Per germline, CDR1 SNHLY and CDR2 FYNNEI. The CDR3 loop is CASSEPAGGQPQHF. CDR3 sequence (DNA): TGTGCCAGCAGCGAACCGGCCGGGGGGCAGCCCCAGCATTTT.

The chain links TRBV9 to TRBJ2-1; D may be TRBD2 (6 bases). Germline V gene data show CDR1 as SGDLS and CDR2 as YYNGEE. V was clipped by 4 bases and J by 10 bases, with 24 bases between them. The CDR3 covers 16 residues. In DNA form, the CDR3 reads TGTGCCAGCAGCCCCCGGTTAGGGCGGGGTGGCCTGGAGCAGTTCTTC. It codes for CASSPRLGRGGLEQFF.

The chain couples TRBV4-2 to TRBJ2-3; D possibly matches TRBD1 or TRBD2 (5 bases each). Germline V gene lookup returns CDR1 LGHNA and CDR2 YNFKEQ. V lost 1 base, J lost 4 bases, and 15 bases lay in between. The CDR3 totals 16 residues. The CDR3 nucleotides are TGTGCCAGCAGCCAAGCCCCAACGGTGGGGGCAGATACGCAGTATTTT. Translated, it gives CASSQAPTVGADTQYF.

V gene TRBV30 combines with J gene TRBJ2-3, with a weak D call TRBD2 (6 bases). V lost 5 bases and J 5 bases, leaving 14 bases between the germline ends. This CDR3 has 13 amino acids. Germline-derived CDR1 and CDR2 are GTSNPN and SVGIG (reference sequence). CDR3 DNA sequence: TGTGCCTGGGAGCGGGTTGGAGGAGATACGCAGTATTTT. Translating it yields CAWERVGGDTQYF.

The rearrangement links TRBV7-8 to TRBJ1-5, with a possible D match to TRBD1 (6 bases). Trimming took off 2 bases at V and 4 bases at J, with 18 bases between the two ends. Germline-derived CDR1 and CDR2 are SGHVS and FQNEAQ. This CDR3 has 17 amino acids. CDR3 region: CASSLSIAGAINQPQHF. The CDR3 region has the DNA TGTGCCAGCAGCTTATCGATCGCAGGGGCGATAAATCAGCCCCAGCATTTT.

The count of this clone is one. The V call is TRBV27, the J call TRBJ1-6, with D perhaps matching TRBD1 (5 bases). The length of the CDR3 is 14 residues. Germline V gene sequence: CDR1 MNHEY, CDR2 SMNVEV (reference sequence). The V gene lost 7 bases and the J gene lost 9 bases, with 16 bases spanning the gap. CDR3 sequence: CASKRGPPGSPLHF. In DNA form, the CDR3 reads TGTGCCAGCAAGAGGGGACCTCCTGGTTCACCCCTCCACTTT.

The V gene is TRBV19, the J gene TRBJ1-1; maybe TRBD1 (6 bases). Trimming removed 1 base at V and 2 bases at J, with 8 bases between. CDR3 length: 14 amino acids. Germline loops: CDR1 LNHDA, CDR2 SQIVND (reference sequence). The CDR3 DNA reads as TGTGCCAGTAGTATAGTAGGGACAAACACTGAAGCTTTCTTT. Its translation: CASSIVGTNTEAFF.

The chain uses TRBV4-2 and TRBJ2-3, with 10 bases fitting TRBD2. Germline values: CDR1 LGHNA, CDR2 YNFKEQ. This CDR3 is built from 16 residues. Trimming cost V 1 base and J 0 bases; bases outside gene matches: 1. In DNA, the CDR3 is TGTGCCAGCAGCCAAGCAGCGGGGGGGAGCACAGATACGCAGTATTTT. Protein: CASSQAAGGSTDTQYF.

V gene TRBV7-9 combines with J gene TRBJ1-2; tentatively, D is TRBD1 (5 bases). Germline loops: CDR1 SEHNR, CDR2 FQNEAQ (reference sequence). The V gene lost 8 bases and the J gene lost 5 bases, with 15 bases spanning the gap. The CDR3 has 13 amino acids. The CDR3 DNA reads as TGTGCCAGCCTAGCCAGGGAGGATTATGGCTACACCTTC. It translates to CASLAREDYGYTF.

This clone appeared once. The chain carries TRBV5-1 and TRBJ2-1; D might be TRBD2 (5 bases). With 0 bases removed from V and 3 bases from J, the gap between germline ends came to 10 bases. In germline, CDR1 is SGHRS, CDR2 YFSETQ. This CDR3 has 15 amino acids. CDR3 DNA: TGCGCCAGCAGCTTGGATAGCGCCAACTACAATGAGCAGTTCTTC. This encodes CASSLDSANYNEQFF.

This chain connects TRBV6-1 to TRBJ1-4; no definite D call. Deletions cut 3 bases from V and 8 bases from J, with 13 bases between. The CDR3 is made up of 14 amino acids. Germline lookup yields CDR1 MNHNS and CDR2 SASEGT. CDR3 amino acids: CASSEDGEREKLFF. The CDR3 bases are TGTGCCAGCAGTGAGGACGGAGAGAGGGAAAAACTGTTTTTT.

This chain links TRBV7-2 with TRBJ1-1; D remains ambiguous. CDR1 is SGHTA, CDR2 FQGNSA, per germline. This CDR3 contains 14 residues. The germline V and J ends were trimmed by 2 bases and 3 bases, with 10 bases remaining between them. The CDR3 spells CASSLSGGYTEAFF. The CDR3 region has the DNA TGTGCCAGCAGCTTATCGGGTGGTTACACTGAAGCTTTCTTT.

The chain couples TRBV6-2 or TRBV6-3 to TRBJ1-1; D is uncertain. V lost 2 bases to trimming and J lost 6 bases, with 13 bases between them. Germline V CDR1 and CDR2: MNHEY, SVGEGT. The CDR3 is 14 residues long. The CDR3 coding sequence is TGTGCCAGCAGTTACCTCGGAAGTCGGTCTGAAGCTTTCTTT. It is translated as CASSYLGSRSEAFF.

The rearrangement joins TRBV3-1 (or the pseudogene TRBV3-2) to TRBJ2-7, with D perhaps matching TRBD1 (5 bases). Per the germline V gene, CDR1 is LGHDT and CDR2 is YNNKEL (reference sequence). Trimming shortened V by 3 bases and J by 3 bases, and 12 bases separated the two germline ends. The CDR3 spans 14 residues. For the CDR3, the DNA is TGTGCCAGCAGCCAGGCTGGACAACTCTACGAGCAGTACTTC. This encodes CASSQAGQLYEQYF.

The V gene is TRBV5-1, the J gene TRBJ1-4; D might be TRBD1 (5 bases). From germline, CDR1 is SGHRS and CDR2 YFSETQ. Between the trimmed V and J ends, which lost 4 bases and 7 bases, there was a span of 17 bases. This CDR3 is built from 15 residues. The CDR3 reads CASSVNRPGVEKLFF. Here the CDR3 DNA reads TGCGCCAGCAGCGTCAACAGGCCTGGTGTTGAAAAACTGTTTTTT.

This clone was recorded a few times. The CDR3 DNA reads as TGTGCCAGTAGTATAGGACGGACAGGGGTGGAAAACATTCAGTACTTC. Translation gives CASSIGRTGVENIQYF. The rearrangement joins TRBV19 to TRBJ2-4, with 9 bases fitting TRBD1. Germline V gene sequence: CDR1 LNHDA, CDR2 SQIVND (reference sequence). V trimming: 1 base; J trimming: 5 bases; junction bases outside the gene matches: 6. This CDR3 region has 16 residues.

This clone was counted between two and nine times. Written as DNA, the CDR3 is TGTGCCTGGAGTCAGGGGTCTCAGCCCCAGCATTTT. Amino acids: CAWSQGSQPQHF. The chain links TRBV30 to TRBJ1-5, with a tentative D call TRBD1 (6 bases). CDR1 is GTSNPN and CDR2 is SVGIG in the germline V gene (reference sequence). Trimming left V 2 bases short and J 6 bases short, with 8 bases between. The CDR3 is 12 residues long.

The gene calls are TRBV6-5 and TRBJ1-3; 7 nucleotides match TRBD1. V dropped 6 bases and J dropped 0; count of bases not matched to a gene: 2. The CDR3 has 14 amino acids. Germline CDR1 reads MNHEY; CDR2 reads SVGAGI. The CDR3 protein is CASRAGGSGNTIYF. CDR3 nucleotide sequence: TGTGCCAGCAGGGCAGGGGGCTCTGGAAACACCATATATTTT.

The chain recombines TRBV3-1 (or the pseudogene TRBV3-2) with TRBJ2-7; TRBD1 aligns across 7 bases. Per germline, CDR1 LGHDT and CDR2 YNNKEL (reference sequence). The CDR3 length is 14 residues. V shed 5 bases, J shed 3 bases, and the junction held 7 bases outside the gene matches. CDR3 DNA: TGTGCCAGCAGCAATCCGGGACAGAACTACGAGCAGTACTTC. Residues: CASSNPGQNYEQYF.

In DNA form, the CDR3 reads TGCGCCAGCAGCTTGGAAATATTGGCGGCCGAGCAGTACTTC. It is translated as CASSLEILAAEQYF. The chain couples TRBV5-1 to TRBJ2-7; D gene uncertain. Germline values: CDR1 SGHRS, CDR2 YFSETQ. CDR3 length equals 14 residues. V was shortened by 0 bases and J by 6 bases, with 13 bases between the two germline ends.